This T cell receptor beta chain is from a study of patients and donors after allogeneic stem cell transplantation. A few counts support this clonotype. TCRdb called the RT-PCR reads again in MiXCR, with one record for every CDR3 protein. Of about 230,000 distinct CDR3 sequences in the sample, around 14% are singletons; the top ten hold roughly 12%. V lost 2 bases to trimming and J lost 5 bases, with 15 bases between them. This CDR3 spans 15 amino acids. Germline V gene lookup returns CDR1 SGHAT and CDR2 FQNNGV. Sequencing was done on a sample of blood, either unsorted or a sorted T cell fraction (not recorded which). This clonotype was obtained from a human donor who was either an allogeneic HSCT recipient or a stem cell or donor lymphocyte infusion donor (not recorded which). It is not recorded whose cells these are; they may come from a transplant donor. The V call is TRBV11-2, the J call TRBJ2-5, with D unclear. CDR3 DNA sequence: TGTGCCAGCAGCTTATCTCGGGTTCCCCGGGAGACCCAGTACTTC. This codes for CASSLSRVPRETQYF.